The following is a T cell receptor (beta chain) sequence with its context. The antigen is not known. These data are taken from a study of cytomegalovirus exposure and HLA in healthy donors. Study-level information: Roughly 86 million unique TCRs from HLA-typed donors made up an early data release. Findings of the study overall: According to the study, 180 or so TCR beta chains were cytomegalovirus-associated.

With V trimmed by 1 base and J by 8 bases, 11 bases remained unmatched. The CDR3 spans 16 residues. Germline V lookup: CDR1 SGHRS, CDR2 YFSETQ. The PCR employed 60 Vbeta primers together with 13 Jbeta primers. The data were produced by immunoSEQ multiplex PCR, yet TCRdb's version contains in-frame clones alone and is incomplete. The sample lists more than 100,000 clones, over 65% occurring once. Input material: PBMCs. The receptor comes from a woman in her 30s in good health and CMV-seropositive. This chain uses TRBV5-1 with TRBJ1-2; 10 positions agree with TRBD1. This chain's CDR3 is CASSLHLTGTGVGYTF. CDR3 coding DNA: TGCGCCAGCAGCTTGCACCTGACCGGGACAGGGGTCGGCTACACCTTC.